A single TCR beta chain is shown here with its context. The conserved phenylalanine or tryptophan is not found at the CDR3 terminus, so this likely reflects a read error. The data are from a study of OX40 agonist ivuxolimab in advanced cancers. Overall study: Three patients responded partially, comprising one with hepatocellular carcinoma and two with cutaneous melanoma.

Germline V lookup: CDR1 MNHEY, CDR2 SMNVEV (reference sequence). V dropped 5 bases and J dropped 4; count of bases not matched to a gene: 6. The CDR3 consists of 14 residues. Assay: immunoSEQ multiplex PCR; the TCRdb copy retains only in-frame clones and omits some. Of over 15,000 clones in the sample, approximately 77% were seen once. The specimen was CD4+ or CD8+ T cells sorted from blood, collected in a trial of the OX40 agonist ivuxolimab. The rearrangement uses TRBV27 and TRBJ1-1; 8 bases are shared with TRBD1. This receptor was obtained from an adult with an advanced solid tumor such as melanoma, head and neck, liver or kidney cancer. The CDR3 sequence is CASSPLDRGTEAFL. CDR3 DNA: TGTGCCAGCAGTCCCCTCGACAGGGGCACTGAAGCTTTCCTT.